These T cell receptor beta chains were read from a single sample in a study of cytomegalovirus exposure and HLA in healthy donors. Only in-frame clones appear in the TCRdb table, and some are missing; sequencing was by immunoSEQ multiplex PCR. The table shows some 130,000 clones, with more than 75% occurring only once. Sequenced input: PBMCs. The origin of the receptors is a female donor in good health and CMV-seronegative. CDR3s include the opening cysteine and the closing phenylalanine or tryptophan. The D gene is left open where the match is weak. Clone size appears in some rows only: once, few, many, or a class for an expanded clone.

D: -; size: -; length: 17; V: TRBV5-8; J: TRBJ1-5; CDR3: CASSLTTGTFSNQPQHF; DNA: TGTGCCAGCAGCTTGACCACCGGGACATTTAGCAATCAGCCCCAGCATTTT
D: -; size: -; length: 12; V: TRBV29-1; J: TRBJ2-7; CDR3: CSVGQGNYEQYF; DNA: TGCAGCGTTGGCCAGGGGAACTACGAGCAGTACTTC
D: TRBD1; size: -; length: 15; V: TRBV7-2; J: TRBJ1-2; CDR3: CASSSPTGANYGYTF; DNA: TGTGCCAGCAGCTCCCCGACAGGGGCTAACTATGGCTACACCTTC
D: TRBD1; size: -; length: 16; V: TRBV4-1; J: TRBJ2-7; CDR3: CASSQEVGTGLYEQYF; DNA: TGCGCCAGCAGCCAAGAAGTCGGGACAGGGTTGTACGAGCAGTACTTC
D: -; size: -; length: 15; V: TRBV9; J: TRBJ2-7; CDR3: CASSVLPSVSYEQYF; DNA: TGTGCCAGCAGCGTACTGCCCAGCGTCTCCTACGAGCAGTACTTC
D: -; size: -; length: 14; V: TRBV7-2; J: TRBJ2-3; CDR3: CASTIRSGTDTQYF; DNA: TGTGCCAGCACCATCAGGTCTGGCACAGATACGCAGTATTTT
D: -; size: -; length: 10; V: TRBV2; J: TRBJ1-4; CDR3: CASSEGAVSF; DNA: TGTGCCAGCAGTGAAGGGGCAGTCTCGTTT
D: TRBD1; size: -; length: 16; V: TRBV27; J: TRBJ1-4; CDR3: CASSLNRDRGNEKLFF; DNA: TGTGCCAGCAGCCTAAACCGGGACAGGGGTAATGAAAAACTGTTTTTT
D: -; size: once; length: 15; V: TRBV16; J: TRBJ2-7; CDR3: CASSHLDMGSYEQYF; DNA: TGTGCCAGCAGCCATCTGGACATGGGGTCTTACGAGCAGTACTTC
D: TRBD1; size: once; length: 14; V: TRBV7-3; J: TRBJ2-2; CDR3: CASSRQGAPGELFF; DNA: TGTGCCAGCAGCCGACAGGGGGCTCCCGGGGAGCTGTTTTTT
D: TRBD1; size: -; length: 15; V: TRBV2; J: TRBJ1-2; CDR3: CASSPNGQGGYGYTF; DNA: TGTGCCAGCAGTCCTAACGGACAGGGTGGCTATGGCTACACCTTC
D: TRBD2; size: -; length: 16; V: TRBV5-6; J: TRBJ2-1; CDR3: CASSSLAGGLYNEQFF; DNA: TGTGCCAGCAGCTCGTTAGCGGGAGGACTCTACAATGAGCAGTTCTTC
D: TRBD1; size: -; length: 15; V: TRBV18; J: TRBJ1-2; CDR3: CASSPGTGGAYGYTF; DNA: TGTGCCAGCTCACCCGGGACAGGGGGCGCGTATGGCTACACCTTC
D: -; size: -; length: 14; V: TRBV7-9; J: TRBJ1-2; CDR3: CASSLPRDTYGYTF; DNA: TGTGCCAGCAGCTTACCCCGGGACACCTATGGCTACACCTTC
D: -; size: -; length: 14; V: TRBV15; J: TRBJ2-1; CDR3: CATSISVSYNEQFF; DNA: TGTGCCACCAGCATTAGCGTCTCCTACAATGAGCAGTTCTTC
D: -; size: once; length: 15; V: TRBV7-8; J: TRBJ2-4; CDR3: CASSLNRVAKNIQYF; DNA: TGTGCCAGCAGCTTAAACCGAGTAGCCAAAAACATTCAGTACTTC
D: -; size: -; length: 17; V: TRBV6-1; J: TRBJ2-2; CDR3: CASSEVPRGSGTGELFF; DNA: TGTGCCAGCAGTGAAGTCCCTAGGGGGTCAGGCACCGGGGAGCTGTTTTTT
D: -; size: -; length: 14; V: TRBV19; J: TRBJ1-1; CDR3: CASSSTRGNTEAFF; DNA: TGTGCCAGTAGTTCAACCAGGGGGAACACTGAAGCTTTCTTT
D: -; size: few; length: 13; V: TRBV15; J: TRBJ1-5; CDR3: CATSAGSNQPQHF; DNA: TGTGCCACCTCGGCGGGGAGCAATCAGCCCCAGCATTTT
D: TRBD2; size: -; length: 16; V: TRBV9; J: TRBJ2-5; CDR3: CASSGTSGRAAETQYF; DNA: TGTGCCAGCAGCGGGACTAGCGGGAGGGCCGCGGAGACCCAGTACTTC
D: TRBD2; size: -; length: 15; V: TRBV6-5; J: TRBJ2-1; CDR3: CASSYQREAPREQFF; DNA: TGTGCCAGCAGTTACCAGCGGGAGGCCCCAAGAGAGCAGTTCTTC
D: -; size: few; length: 13; V: TRBV29-1; J: TRBJ2-7; CDR3: CSVQRDTIGEQYF; DNA: TGCAGCGTACAGCGGGACACTATAGGCGAGCAGTACTTC
D: TRBD2; size: -; length: 16; V: TRBV4-3; J: TRBJ2-2; CDR3: CASSQGRGGGTGELFF; DNA: TGCGCCAGCAGCCAAGGGCGCGGGGGGGGCACCGGGGAGCTGTTTTTT
D: -; size: medium-sized; length: 14; V: TRBV25-1; J: TRBJ2-7; CDR3: CASSDDIRVHEQYF; DNA: TGTGCCAGCAGTGACGATATCAGGGTCCACGAGCAGTACTTC
D: TRBD2; size: -; length: 17; V: TRBV27; J: TRBJ2-2; CDR3: CASSVRLAGADTGELFF; DNA: TGTGCCAGCAGTGTACGACTAGCGGGAGCGGACACCGGGGAGCTGTTTTTT
D: TRBD2; size: -; length: 14; V: TRBV27; J: TRBJ2-3; CDR3: CASFREAGADTQYF; DNA: TGTGCCAGCTTTCGGGAGGCCGGGGCAGATACGCAGTATTTT